This T cell receptor (beta chain) was profiled in a study of precursors of human CD4 cytotoxic T cells (dated 2018 in TCRdb). In terms of the full investigation: In total, 14 donors contributed CD4+ memory subsets to the bulk TCR-seq analysis. TCR-seq analysis of roughly 15 donors yielded TCRalpha and TCRbeta chain sequences (table S7).

Within its sample, this clonotype is large (0.1 to 1%). The specificity of this receptor is unknown. No base qualities exist here, and no much larger clone lies one base off it. Here is what the overall study found, with its caveats: The authors noted that a human observational design cannot definitively establish the direction of differentiation between precursor and effector cells. More restricted TCR repertoires, with lower diversity and more expanded clonotypes, were shown by IL-7Rhigh and IL-7R- TEMRA subsets than by TCM and TEM subsets. Only 13 of the 14 donors were included in some of the bulk TCR-seq comparisons, which suggests that not every subset was available for every donor. A larger fraction of IL-7Rhigh TEMRA clonotypes than of TEM or TCM clonotypes was made up of expanded effector clonotypes.

To test a precursor-effector relationship among CD4 cytotoxic T cells, bulk UMI-based TCR sequencing was performed on four sorted CD4+ memory subsets (TCM, TEM, IL-7Rhigh TEMRA, IL-7R- TEMRA). The cells came from peripheral blood mononuclear cells that had been isolated from human blood. The CDR3 numbers 14 residues from cysteine through phenylalanine. The kept DNA is CDR3 alone, 42 bases in frame from the first base. Relative to germline, V is 0 bases shorter and J is 4 bases shorter, with 9 bases between their ends. CDR1 and CDR2, looked up from the germline V gene (reference sequence), are MNHNY and SVGAGI. The reads were generated on an Illumina MiSeq. The published analysis was carried out like this. The Shannon-Wiener index, computed in VDJtools, was used to measure repertoire diversity. Expanded TCRbeta clonotypes were defined as those with a clonotype frequency of at least 3. The raw public reads went through TCRdb reprocessing: fastp at Q25, MiXCR clone calling, in-frame beta chains kept. Rows with a matching CDR3 protein are joined into one entry that keeps the most common DNA and genes. These V and J calls originate from TCRdb's pipeline instead of the authors' own analysis. Within this sample are about 470 distinct CDR3 sequences, with approximately 19% of them counted one time only. The ten largest clones represent 10% to 15% of the sample.

Sequenced: memory CD4+ T cells from blood (PBMCs). This chain joins TRBV6-6 to TRBJ2-5, with an unclear D gene assignment. This clonotype was obtained from a human donor in good health. The CDR3 protein is CASSYSSQGETQYF. The DNA reads as follows: TGTGCCAGCAGTTACTCTTCACAAGGAGAGACCCAGTACTTC.